A selection of T cell receptor beta chains follows, all from one sample in a study of CD8+CD57+ T cells in acquired aplastic anemia. MiXCR, applied by TCRdb to the reads, yields one record per CDR3 protein. This table has some 170,000 distinct CDR3 sequences, roughly 40% appearing once. The sample taken for sequencing was sorted CD4+, CD8+, or CD8+CD57+ T cells (not recorded which) from PBMCs. The receptor set was obtained from a human donor in good health. Both conserved end residues are part of each CDR3. The D gene is left open where the match is weak. Size is stated for part of the rows, as once, few or many counts, or as a class when the clone is expanded.

>TRBV5-1|TRBD1|TRBJ1-5|NA
TGCGCCAGCAGCTCGGGACAGGGGACCAATCAGCCCCAGCATTTT
CASSSGQGTNQPQHF
>TRBV19|TRBD1|TRBJ2-7|once
TGTGCCAGTAGATCCCAAGGACAGGGTTCGTACGAGCAGTACTTC
CASRSQGQGSYEQYF
>TRBV25-1|NA|TRBJ1-4|many
TGTGCCAGCAGTTCTTCCTCTTGGTCGGGGGAAAAACTGTTTTTT
CASSSSSWSGEKLFF
>TRBV2|NA|TRBJ2-3|many
TGTGCCAGCAGTGAGCCGGGTACGCAGTATTTT
CASSEPGTQYF
>TRBV15|NA|TRBJ2-5|NA
TGTGCCACCAGCAGAGGCCAAGAGACCCAGTACTTC
CATSRGQETQYF
>TRBV19|NA|TRBJ2-1|many
TGTGCCAGTAGTACCCTTCTAGCGACGGGCTACAATGAGCAGTTCTTC
CASSTLLATGYNEQFF
>TRBV5-1|TRBD2|TRBJ2-1|many
TGCGCCAGCAGCTTGGCGGGCGGGGGGTCTCACAATGAGCAGTTCTTC
CASSLAGGGSHNEQFF
>TRBV12-3/TRBV12-4|NA|TRBJ2-1|many
TGTGCCAGCAGCCCGACATCCGCGGAGGGGCATGAGCAGTTCTTC
CASSPTSAEGHEQFF
>TRBV7-9|NA|TRBJ2-7|NA
TGTGCCAGCAGCTTGGGGCCGCCTTTGCCCGAGCAGTACTTC
CASSLGPPLPEQYF
>TRBV14|TRBD2|TRBJ2-1|NA
TGTGCCAGCAGCCAAGTTCCTGGACTAGTTGACAATGAGCAGTTCTTC
CASSQVPGLVDNEQFF
>TRBV24-1|NA|TRBJ1-2|NA
TGTGCCACCAGTGATTTACGGTATGGCTACACCTTC
CATSDLRYGYTF
>TRBV4-2|TRBD1|TRBJ1-1|many
TGTGCCAGCAGCCAGCGGACAGGGGTGAACACTGAAGCTTTCTTT
CASSQRTGVNTEAFF
>TRBV5-1|NA|TRBJ2-3|many
TGCGCCAGCAGCTTTCGAGCCGGGGCCGAGGATACGCAGTATTTT
CASSFRAGAEDTQYF